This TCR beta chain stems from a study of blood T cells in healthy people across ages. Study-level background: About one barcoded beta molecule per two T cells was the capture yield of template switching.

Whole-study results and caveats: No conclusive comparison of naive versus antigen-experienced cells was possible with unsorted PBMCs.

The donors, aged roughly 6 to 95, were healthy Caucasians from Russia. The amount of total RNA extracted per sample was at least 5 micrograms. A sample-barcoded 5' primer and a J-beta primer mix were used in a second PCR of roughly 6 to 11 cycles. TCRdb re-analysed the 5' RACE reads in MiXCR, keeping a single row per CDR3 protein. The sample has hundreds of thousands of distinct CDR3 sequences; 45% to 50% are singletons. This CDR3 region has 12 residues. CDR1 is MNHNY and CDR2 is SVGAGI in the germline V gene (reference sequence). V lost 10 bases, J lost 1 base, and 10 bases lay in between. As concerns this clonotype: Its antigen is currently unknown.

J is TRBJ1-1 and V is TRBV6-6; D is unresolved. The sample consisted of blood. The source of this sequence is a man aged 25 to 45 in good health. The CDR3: CATREGNTEAFF. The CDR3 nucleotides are TGTGCCACCCGGGAAGGGAACACTGAAGCTTTCTTT.